Below, 28 T cell receptor beta chains from the same sample are listed, as sequenced in a study of radiation and T cells in renal cell carcinoma (TCRdb year 2020). This specimen's time point label, interpreted: baseline pretreatment blood. According to the study, the label for this sample's treatment or condition signals: 15 Gy SBRT to primary tumor, nephrectomy 4 weeks later. To prepare the library, the immunoSEQ multiplex PCR assay was applied. In TCRdb, the immuneACCESS table is reduced to in-frame sequences with V and J assigned. These tables do not hold every clone; where another copy was compared, an unresolved V gene accounts for under half, and the others remain unexplained. This sample lists 85,000 to 100,000 clones; approximately 86% were detected once. 7% to 9% of the sample goes to the ten largest clones. This specimen was blood, taken from a patient whose treatment included radiotherapy and nephrectomy. These receptors were obtained from a man aged 45-65 years with renal cell carcinoma.

The genes are TRBV28 and TRBJ1-1; D gene unclear. V was shortened by 4 bases and J by 8 bases, with 17 bases between the two germline ends. Germline CDR1 reads MDHEN; CDR2 reads SYDVKM. This CDR3 is built from 14 residues. The CDR3 is CASSSPGDGREAFF. The CDR3 DNA reads as TGTGCCAGCAGTTCCCCGGGTGACGGCAGGGAAGCTTTCTTT.

This clone showed up just a few times. The V and J genes are TRBV7-6 and TRBJ1-2, with no clear D. Germline V gives CDR1 SGHVS, CDR2 FNYEAQ. This CDR3 is built from 13 residues. Trimming stripped 1 base from V and 10 bases from J, with 13 bases between. The CDR3: CASSLDPQLSYTF. Written as DNA, the CDR3 is TGTGCCAGCAGCTTAGACCCACAGTTGTCCTACACCTTC. The full variable domain, its missing parts supplied by reference TRBV7-6 and TRBJ1-2, is GAGVSQSPRYKVTKRGQDVALRCDPISGHVSLYWYRQALGQGPEFLTYFNYEAQQDKSGLPNDRFSAERPEGSISTLTIQRTEQRDSAMYRCASSLDPQLSYTFGSGTRLTVV.

The chain employs TRBV2 and TRBJ2-5; no definite D call. This CDR3 contains 12 residues. CDR1 SNHLY and CDR2 FYNNEI come from the germline V gene. Trimming cost V 2 bases and J 5 bases, with 6 bases left between them. Here the CDR3 reads CASSESRETQYF. As DNA, the CDR3 is TGTGCCAGCAGTGAATCGCGGGAGACCCAGTACTTC.

The chain uses TRBV9 and TRBJ2-2; no clear D. Trimming cost V 6 bases and J 1 base, with 4 bases left between them. CDR3 length: 12 amino acids. Per the germline V gene, CDR1 is SGDLS and CDR2 is YYNGEE. The CDR3 protein is CASNENTGELFF. The DNA for the CDR3 is TGTGCCAGCAACGAGAACACCGGGGAGCTGTTTTTT.

The chain combines TRBV5-4 with TRBJ1-1; 7 bases align to TRBD1. The CDR3 consists of 13 residues. Germline-derived CDR1 and CDR2 are SGHNT and YYREEE (reference sequence). The V segment lost 4 bases and the J segment 7 bases; nucleotides outside the gene matches: 7. The CDR3 DNA is TGTGCCAGCAGCCAGGGACAGACCGATGAAGCTTTCTTT. Translated, it gives CASSQGQTDEAFF.

V is TRBV6-4 and J is TRBJ2-7; TRBD1 might be the D (6 bases). Trimming cost V 0 bases and J 3 bases, with 24 bases left between them. The CDR3 runs 19 residues. CDR1 is MRHNA, CDR2 SNTAGT, per germline. The CDR3 nucleotides read TGTGCCAGCAGTGACTCTCATGTGGGGGCCCCTCAGGATTTCTACGAGCAGTACTTC. It specifies CASSDSHVGAPQDFYEQYF.

In nucleotides, the CDR3 is TGTGCCAGCAGTTTTCAGGGGTGGCGAAACACCATATATTTT. This encodes CASSFQGWRNTIYF. The chain combines TRBV28 with TRBJ1-3; D possibly corresponds to TRBD1 (6 bases). In germline, CDR1 is MDHEN, CDR2 SYDVKM. Trimming cost V 3 bases and J 5 bases, with 11 bases left between them. The CDR3 is 14 residues long.

This rearrangement joins TRBV6-6 to TRBJ1-2; D not resolved. V was trimmed by 4 bases and J by 8 bases, leaving 8 bases between them. The CDR3 spans 11 residues. In germline, CDR1 is MNHNY, CDR2 SVGAGI (reference sequence). CDR3 amino acids: CASSSLGGYTF. The CDR3 DNA is TGTGCCAGCAGTTCCCTGGGGGGCTACACCTTC.

This clone was counted only a few times. J is TRBJ1-1 and V is TRBV28; no clear D gene. The V end was cut by 3 bases, the J end by 0 bases, with 8 bases between. Germline V CDR1 and CDR2: MDHEN, SYDVKM. CDR3 length: 14 amino acids. This CDR3 reads CASSLATVNTEAFF. The CDR3 region has the DNA TGTGCCAGCAGTTTGGCCACGGTGAACACTGAAGCTTTCTTT.

The chain has TRBV18 and TRBJ1-2; TRBD1 might be the D (6 bases). Trimming left V 4 bases short and J 5 bases short, with 20 bases between. The CDR3 has 16 residues. Germline V gives CDR1 KGHSH, CDR2 LQKENI. CDR3 nucleotides: TGTGCCAGCTCACGCGACCGACAGGAGGGGATATATGGCTACACCTTC. The encoded protein is CASSRDRQEGIYGYTF.

V usage is TRBV4-3 and J usage is TRBJ2-5; D is possibly TRBD2 (7 bases). Per germline, CDR1 LGHNA and CDR2 YSLEER. V was trimmed by 0 bases and J by 5 bases, leaving 13 bases between them. The CDR3 spans 15 residues. The CDR3 bases are TGCGCCAGCAGCCAAGACAGGGGAGGGTGGGAGACCCAGTACTTC. This sequence encodes CASSQDRGGWETQYF.

Only a few counts were recorded for this clone. The V and J genes are TRBV7-8 and TRBJ2-7, with 12 bases lining up with TRBD1. Germline CDR1 reads SGHVS; CDR2 reads FQNEAQ. The junction had 9 bases not matched to a gene; V was cut back by 4 bases and J by 5 bases. The CDR3 contains 16 residues. The CDR3 loop reads CASSYLPGQGAHEQYF. In DNA form, the CDR3 reads TGTGCCAGCAGCTATCTTCCGGGACAGGGGGCCCACGAGCAGTACTTC.

This sequence joins TRBV5-1 and TRBJ2-7, with D possibly matching TRBD1 (6 bases). Between the trimmed V and J ends, which lost 3 bases and 0 bases, there was a span of 13 bases. The CDR3 contains 15 residues. Germline CDR1 SGHRS, CDR2 YFSETQ. Here the CDR3 DNA reads TGCGCCAGCAGCTCTACAGGGCTACGCTCCTACGAGCAGTACTTC. Its translation is CASSSTGLRSYEQYF.

The chain carries TRBV7-2 and TRBJ2-7; 7 nucleotides line up with TRBD1. From germline, CDR1 is SGHTA and CDR2 FQGNSA. The J segment lost 3 bases and the V segment lost 4 bases, leaving 6 bases of the junction unmatched. CDR3 length equals 14 residues. The CDR3 spells CASSYPGTDYEQYF. CDR3 in DNA: TGTGCCAGCAGCTATCCCGGGACAGACTACGAGCAGTACTTC.

This clone was seen just once. V and J are TRBV5-4 and TRBJ2-5; perhaps TRBD1 as D (5 bases). The ends were cut back, 4 bases at V and 7 bases at J, with 26 bases in the middle. The CDR3 sequence is 17 residues long. Germline V CDR1 and CDR2: SGHNT, YYREEE (reference sequence). The CDR3 DNA sequence: TGTGCCAGCAGCCAGGGTGGGCAGCCTACAAGAATGAGGACCCAGTACTTC. It translates to CASSQGGQPTRMRTQYF. The whole variable domain, remainder taken from reference TRBV5-4 and TRBJ2-5, is ETGVTQSPTHLIKTRGQQVTLRCSSQSGHNTVSWYQQALGQGPQFIFQYYREEENGRGNFPPRFSGLQFPNYSSELNVNALELDDSALYLCASSQGGQPTRMRTQYFGPGTRLLVL.

V and J are TRBV27 and TRBJ1-5; no clear D. The CDR3 extends over 13 amino acids. The V end lost 1 base, the J end lost 5 bases, and 6 bases lay between the germline ends. The germline V gene encodes CDR1 MNHEY and CDR2 SMNVEV (reference sequence). For the CDR3, the DNA is TGTGCCAGCAGTTTATGGAGAGATCAGCCCCAGCATTTT. This encodes CASSLWRDQPQHF.

The J gene is TRBJ1-4, the V gene TRBV27; D gene uncertain. V shed 0 bases and J shed 10 bases, with 12 bases lying between them. Germline values: CDR1 MNHEY, CDR2 SMNVEV (reference sequence). CDR3 length: 14 amino acids. This CDR3 is CASSLSMSGVKLFF. Written as DNA, the CDR3 is TGTGCCAGCAGTTTATCGATGTCTGGGGTAAAACTGTTTTTT. The entire variable domain, with the rest obtained from reference TRBV27 and TRBJ1-4, is as follows: EAQVTQNPRYLITVTGKKLTVTCSQNMNHEYMSWYRQDPGLGLRQIYYSMNVEVTDKGDVPEGYKVSRKEKRNFPLILESPSPNQTSLYFCASSLSMSGVKLFFGSGTQLSVL.

The J gene is TRBJ1-2, the V gene TRBV4-1; the D is unclear. The germline V gene encodes CDR1 MGHRA and CDR2 YSYEKL. V shed 1 base and J shed 5 bases, with 14 bases lying between them. The CDR3 totals 15 residues. DNA of the CDR3: TGCGCCAGCAGCCAAGCACCCTCTGGGGTTTATGGCTACACCTTC. It is translated as CASSQAPSGVYGYTF.

The V call is TRBV9, the J call TRBJ2-7; 8 nucleotides align to TRBD1. Unmatched junction bases numbered 10, after V lost 0 bases and J lost 2 bases. From germline, CDR1 is SGDLS and CDR2 YYNGEE. This CDR3 has 17 residues. CDR3 in amino acids: CASSVGPGQGFTYEQYF. The CDR3 bases are TGTGCCAGCAGCGTAGGGCCCGGACAGGGATTTACCTACGAGCAGTACTTC.

This rearrangement joins TRBV7-9 to TRBJ2-5; the match to TRBD2 covers 12 bases. Germline CDR1 is SEHNR and CDR2 is FQNEAQ (reference sequence). CDR3 size: 16 residues. The J segment lost 2 bases and the V segment lost 1 base, leaving 2 bases of the junction unmatched. CDR3 in amino acids: CASSLGLAGGQETQYF. Here the CDR3 DNA reads TGTGCCAGCAGCTTAGGGCTAGCGGGGGGGCAAGAGACCCAGTACTTC.

As DNA, the CDR3 is TGTGCCAGCAGACCACATTGGGGTTTTGGCAGGGGCGATAGCAATCAGCCCCAGCATTTT. The encoded protein is CASRPHWGFGRGDSNQPQHF. This sequence joins TRBV12-1 and TRBJ1-5; the D call of TRBD1 is as the table states it, not checked on the DNA. TRBV12-1 is listed as a pseudogene. CDR3 length equals 20 residues.

This chain joins TRBV7-2 and TRBJ1-1; possibly TRBD1 for D (5 bases). The CDR3 loop spans 16 amino acids. The V end lost 8 bases, the J end lost 1 base, and 20 bases lay between the germline ends. Per germline, CDR1 SGHTA and CDR2 FQGNSA. The CDR3 region is CASVSGRYTTNTEAFF. In DNA, the CDR3 is TGTGCCAGCGTCTCGGGACGCTATACCACGAACACTGAAGCTTTCTTT.

The CDR3 bases are TGTGCCAGCAGCCAAGATAAAACAGGGGGAGGACATGGCTACACCTTC. Its protein product is CASSQDKTGGGHGYTF. This chain links TRBV4-2 with TRBJ1-2, with 8 bases aligning to TRBD1. Per the germline V gene, CDR1 is LGHNA and CDR2 is YNFKEQ. The CDR3 loop spans 16 amino acids. V gave up 0 bases and J gave up 6 bases; unmatched junction bases: 9.

The rearrangement links TRBV10-2 to TRBJ1-2; TRBD1 is a possible D gene (6 bases). V shed 7 bases and J shed 5 bases, with 17 bases lying between them. Germline CDR1 reads WSHSY; CDR2 reads SAAADI. This CDR3 has 14 amino acids. The CDR3 nucleotides are TGCGCCAGCAATGATGGGGGGGGCCGGTATGGCTACACCTTC. Translated, it gives CASNDGGGRYGYTF.

V usage is TRBV7-9 and J usage is TRBJ1-5; D not certain. CDR3 length: 12 residues. Trimming left V 5 bases short and J 7 bases short, with 9 bases between. Germline CDR1 SEHNR, CDR2 FQNEAQ (reference sequence). DNA of the CDR3: TGTGCCAGCAGCCCCGTCGGACAGCCCCAGCATTTT. It encodes CASSPVGQPQHF. The full variable domain, completed using reference TRBV7-9 and TRBJ1-5, is DTGVSQNPRHKITKRGQNVTFRCDPISEHNRLYWYRQTLGQGPEFLTYFQNEAQLEKSRLLSDRFSAERPKGSFSTLEIQRTEQGDSAMYLCASSPVGQPQHFGDGTRLSIL.

This clone appeared once. V is TRBV2 and J is TRBJ2-7; TRBD2 matches at 8 bases. The CDR3 extends over 16 amino acids. Losses at the gene ends were 4 bases for V and 8 bases for J; bases not matched to a gene: 16. Germline V gene lookup returns CDR1 SNHLY and CDR2 FYNNEI. Here the CDR3 DNA reads TGTGCCAGCAGTGTCTTCTCGGGCCCGGGGGGGTGGCAGCAGTACTTC. This sequence encodes CASSVFSGPGGWQQYF.

The V and J genes are TRBV27 and TRBJ2-2; 13 bases line up with TRBD2. The ends lost 5 bases at V and 4 bases at J; junction bases unmatched: 7. CDR1 is MNHEY, CDR2 SMNVEV, per germline (reference sequence). The CDR3 loop spans 17 amino acids. The CDR3 nucleotides are TGTGCCAGCAGTCAACTAGCGGGAGGGCCTGGCACCGGGGAGCTGTTTTTT. Its translation is CASSQLAGGPGTGELFF.

The chain has TRBV28 and TRBJ1-5; D is unresolved. Trimming took off 8 bases at V and 0 bases at J, with 5 bases between the two ends. The CDR3 has 12 residues. Germline values: CDR1 MDHEN, CDR2 SYDVKM. CDR3 coding DNA: TGTGCCAGCCGGGCTAGCAATCAGCCCCAGCATTTT. Amino acid sequence: CASRASNQPQHF.